This T cell receptor beta chain comes out of a study of beta chain features in type 1 diabetes. Background on the study: Patients were similar to healthy donors in age and gender (as well as in cell yields). Summed over all samples, the examined sorted cells came to 90 million to 120 million. Study-wide points: There were fewer insertions and more deletions at the VDJ junctions of type 1 diabetes patients.

This clone turned up a few times. No antigen is known for it. Expressed TCRB transcripts got sequenced, as all isolated RNA was reverse transcribed. Libraries were prepared by immunoSEQ multiplex PCR; TCRdb keeps only in-frame clonotypes and omits some of them. Counted here are about 330,000 clones, 8% to 13% occurring once; the ten biggest clones make up approximately 0.016%. Unmatched junction bases numbered 6, after V lost 0 bases and J lost 5 bases. There are 15 residues in the CDR3. Germline CDR1 is SQVTM and CDR2 is ANQGSEA. Populations obtained by sorting all exceeded 95% purity. The TCR comes from a woman aged 25-40 years in good health. Sequencing used naive CD4+ T cells from blood. The chain couples TRBV29-1 to TRBJ2-1; 8 bases fit TRBD2. CDR3 amino acids: CSVEEREGRHNEQFF. The CDR3 nucleotides read TGCAGCGTTGAAGAACGGGAGGGGAGACACAATGAGCAGTTCTTC.